This T cell receptor beta chain is drawn from a study of T cells after yellow fever vaccination. Study details: Preparing low-cell-number fractions relied on SMART-Seq v4 Ultra Low Input.

TCRdb reprocessed the 5' RACE reads via MiXCR and lists one record per CDR3 protein. The sample shows 100,000 to 150,000 distinct CDR3 sequences, more than 7.5% of them seen only once. The CDR3 contains 13 residues. In germline, CDR1 is SEHNR, CDR2 FQNEAQ (reference sequence). The germline V and J ends were trimmed by 5 bases and 1 base, with 8 bases remaining between them. A few counts support this clonotype. Its target is not known. Study conclusions and caveats: Most primary-vaccination clones reappeared after the booster (approximately 97% CD4, about 88% CD8).

This receptor was obtained from a man aged 18 to 30 who received the YFV17D yellow fever vaccine. The starting material was CD8+ T cells sorted from PBMCs, obtained on the day of the yellow fever booster vaccination. The chain recombines TRBV7-9 with TRBJ1-2; D unresolved. In nucleotides, the CDR3 is TGTGCCAGCAGCCCTGGGGATAACTATGGCTACACCTTC. It specifies CASSPGDNYGYTF.